The 25 T cell receptor beta chains below all came from one sample that was sequenced in a study of OX40 agonist ivuxolimab in advanced cancers. Libraries were prepared by immunoSEQ multiplex PCR; TCRdb keeps only in-frame clonotypes and omits some of them. The table shows roughly 67,000 clones, with nearly 95% occurring only once. The sample in question was CD4+ or CD8+ T cells sorted from blood, obtained in a trial of the OX40 agonist ivuxolimab. These receptors were taken from an adult with an advanced solid tumor such as melanoma, head and neck, liver or kidney cancer.

The rearrangement links TRBV6-5 to TRBJ1-2, with 8 bases matching TRBD1. CDR1 is MNHEY, CDR2 SVGAGI, per germline. The CDR3 totals 16 residues. After removal of 2 bases from V and 5 bases from J, the junction contained 10 bases not matched to a gene. CDR3 amino acids: CASSYHGQGNRYGYTF. The CDR3, as DNA: TGTGCCAGCAGTTACCACGGACAGGGAAACCGGTATGGCTACACCTTC.

The chain carries TRBV5-1 and TRBJ1-4, with D unclear. CDR3 length: 13 amino acids. V was trimmed by 3 bases and J by 2 bases, leaving 5 bases between them. The germline gives CDR1 SGHRS, CDR2 YFSETQ. CDR3 coding DNA: TGCGCCAGCAGCTCATGGACTAATGAAAAACTGTTTTTT. This encodes CASSSWTNEKLFF.

The V call is TRBV10-1, the J call TRBJ2-1; tentatively, D is TRBD2 (6 bases). Germline CDR1 is WNHNN and CDR2 is SYGVQD (reference sequence). The CDR3 is 15 amino acids. V dropped 1 base and J dropped 2 bases, with 9 bases sitting between them. This chain's CDR3 is CASSEWREAYNEQFF. Here the CDR3 DNA reads TGCGCCAGCAGTGAGTGGAGGGAGGCCTACAATGAGCAGTTCTTC.

The V gene is TRBV14, the J gene TRBJ2-1; D gene uncertain. The CDR3 extends over 14 amino acids. The V gene's germline CDR1 is SGHDN and CDR2 FVKESK. V was shortened by 0 bases and J by 8 bases, with 11 bases between the two germline ends. Here the CDR3 DNA reads TGTGCCAGCAGCCAAGAGAATTGGGCCGATGAGCAGTTCTTC. It translates to CASSQENWADEQFF.

The chain employs TRBV5-1 and TRBJ2-5, with a tentative D call TRBD1 (6 bases). V gave up 4 bases and J gave up 5 bases, with 12 bases separating them. The CDR3 consists of 13 residues. Per germline, CDR1 SGHRS and CDR2 YFSETQ. Written as DNA, the CDR3 is TGCGCCAGCAGCGAGGGACATCGGGAGACCCAGTACTTC. The encoded protein is CASSEGHRETQYF.

The gene calls are TRBV2 and TRBJ2-5, with D uncertain. V shed 7 bases and J shed 2 bases, with 8 bases lying between them. The V gene's germline CDR1 is SNHLY and CDR2 FYNNEI. This CDR3 has 12 residues. The chain's CDR3 is CASTRPQETQYF. The CDR3 DNA is TGTGCCAGCACCCGACCGCAAGAGACCCAGTACTTC.

In nucleotides, the CDR3 is TGTGCCAGCAGCTTAGTACAGGGGAGCTCCTACGAGCAGTACTTC. It encodes CASSLVQGSSYEQYF. The chain joins TRBV11-1 to TRBJ2-7; 7 bases line up with TRBD1. The ends lost 1 base at V and 0 bases at J; junction bases unmatched: 3. CDR1 SGHAT and CDR2 FQDESV come from the germline V gene (reference sequence). The CDR3 spans 15 residues.

The sample holds one count of this clone. The chain uses TRBV7-7 and TRBJ2-2; D is undetermined. The CDR3 length is 15 residues. CDR1 and CDR2 from the germline V gene are SSHAT and FNYEAQ (reference sequence). V lost 3 bases and J lost 4, with 12 bases in between. In DNA form, the CDR3 reads TGTGCCAGCAGCTTGTTTACGGGTTCCACCGGGGAGCTGTTTTTT. It encodes CASSLFTGSTGELFF. Full variable domain (rest looked up from reference TRBV7-7 and TRBJ2-2): GAGVSQSPRYKVTKRGQDVTLRCDPISSHATLYWYQQALGQGPEFLTYFNYEAQPDKSGLPSDRFSAERPEGSISTLTIQRTEQRDSAMYRCASSLFTGSTGELFFGEGSRLTVL.

The chain recombines TRBV4-1 with TRBJ2-4; 10 bases fit TRBD2. The CDR3 runs to 16 residues. The junction had 4 bases not matched to a gene; V was cut back by 0 bases and J by 5 bases. Germline V gives CDR1 MGHRA, CDR2 YSYEKL. The CDR3 sequence: CASSQDGTSAQNIQYF. CDR3 nucleotides: TGCGCCAGCAGCCAAGATGGGACTAGCGCCCAAAACATTCAGTACTTC.

The chain links TRBV7-9 to TRBJ2-2, with a weak D call TRBD1 (5 bases). Trimming shortened V by 4 bases and J by 3 bases, and 15 bases separated the two germline ends. This CDR3 contains 16 residues. Germline V gene sequence: CDR1 SEHNR, CDR2 FQNEAQ (reference sequence). CDR3 nucleotide sequence: TGTGCCAGCAGCTCTTTCAGACAGATAGACACCGGGGAGCTGTTTTTT. As protein: CASSSFRQIDTGELFF.

This chain uses TRBV7-9 with TRBJ2-1; TRBD2 is a possible D gene (5 bases). The germline CDR1 and CDR2 sequences are SEHNR and FQNEAQ (reference sequence). V was pared by 3 bases and J by 6 bases, with 9 bases between. The CDR3 extends over 13 amino acids. The DNA for the CDR3 is TGTGCCAGCAGCTTGTCGGGATCCAATGAGCAGTTCTTC. Translated, it gives CASSLSGSNEQFF. The entire variable domain, with the rest obtained from reference TRBV7-9 and TRBJ2-1, is as follows: DTGVSQNPRHKITKRGQNVTFRCDPISEHNRLYWYRQTLGQGPEFLTYFQNEAQLEKSRLLSDRFSAERPKGSFSTLEIQRTEQGDSAMYLCASSLSGSNEQFFGPGTRLTVL.

V usage is TRBV6-6 and J usage is TRBJ2-7; TRBD1 is a possible D gene (6 bases). Looked up from germline, CDR1 is MNHNY and CDR2 is SVGAGI (reference sequence). V lost 2 bases, J lost 3 bases, and 14 bases lay in between. The CDR3 runs 15 residues. The CDR3 reads CASSYPQGSNYEQYF. The DNA of the CDR3 is TGTGCCAGCAGTTACCCACAGGGATCCAACTACGAGCAGTACTTC.

The CDR3 here is CASMGMSSYEQYF. CDR3 coding DNA: TGTGCCAGCATGGGGATGAGCTCCTACGAGCAGTACTTC. V gene TRBV7-9 combines with J gene TRBJ2-7; D is ambiguous. Germline V lookup: CDR1 SEHNR, CDR2 FQNEAQ (reference sequence). V lost 7 bases and J 0 bases, leaving 10 bases between the germline ends. CDR3 length equals 13 residues. Supplemented by reference TRBV7-9 and TRBJ2-7, the full variable domain reads DTGVSQNPRHKITKRGQNVTFRCDPISEHNRLYWYRQTLGQGPEFLTYFQNEAQLEKSRLLSDRFSAERPKGSFSTLEIQRTEQGDSAMYLCASMGMSSYEQYFGPGTRLTVT.

The chain is built from TRBV6-1 and TRBJ1-5, with D possibly TRBD1 on 6 matching bases. The ends were cut back, 4 bases at V and 4 bases at J, with 11 bases in the middle. The germline V gene has CDR1 MNHNS and CDR2 SASEGT. The CDR3 runs 14 residues. The CDR3 sequence: CASSGWQGNQPQHF. The CDR3 bases are TGTGCCAGCAGTGGTTGGCAGGGGAATCAGCCCCAGCATTTT.

The CDR3 coding sequence is TGTGCCAGCAGCGTAGGTTTTGGGGGGCGCGCGGACGAGCAGTACTTC. It encodes CASSVGFGGRADEQYF. The chain recombines TRBV9 with TRBJ2-7, with D perhaps given as TRBD1 or TRBD2 (6 bases each). Germline V gene data show CDR1 as SGDLS and CDR2 as YYNGEE. V lost 0 bases and J 5 bases, leaving 18 bases between the germline ends. This CDR3 is built from 16 residues.

The V gene is TRBV7-9, the J gene TRBJ2-7; tentatively, D is TRBD1 (5 bases). The V and J ends lost 2 bases and 2 bases respectively, with 10 bases between them. The CDR3 is 14 residues long. Germline CDR1 is SEHNR and CDR2 is FQNEAQ (reference sequence). The chain's CDR3 is CASSLRGTPYEQYF. The CDR3 bases are TGTGCCAGCAGCTTAAGGGGCACCCCCTACGAGCAGTACTTC. Using reference TRBV7-9 and TRBJ2-7 for the parts outside the CDR3, the full variable domain is DTGVSQNPRHKITKRGQNVTFRCDPISEHNRLYWYRQTLGQGPEFLTYFQNEAQLEKSRLLSDRFSAERPKGSFSTLEIQRTEQGDSAMYLCASSLRGTPYEQYFGPGTRLTVT.

The rearrangement joins TRBV7-6 to TRBJ1-2; D may be TRBD1 (5 bases). This CDR3 has 15 residues. Germline CDR1 reads SGHVS; CDR2 reads FNYEAQ. Trimming took off 5 bases at V and 8 bases at J, with 21 bases between the two ends. CDR3 residues: CASSLRGDEDGGYTF. As DNA, the CDR3 is TGTGCCAGCAGCCTTAGAGGGGACGAGGATGGCGGCTACACCTTC.

The chain is built from TRBV5-3 and TRBJ2-3; D is uncertain. TRBV5-3 is classed as an ORF, of uncertain function. V lost 1 base to trimming and J lost 0 bases, with 0 bases between them. The CDR3 runs to 12 residues. The CDR3 protein is CARSLSTDTQYF. The CDR3 DNA is TGTGCCAGAAGCTTGAGCACAGATACGCAGTATTTT.

The chain employs TRBV5-5 and TRBJ1-1, with 7 bases matching TRBD1. This CDR3 comprises 17 residues. Losses at the gene ends were 2 bases for V and 1 base for J; bases not matched to a gene: 11. Germline V CDR1 and CDR2: SGHKS, YYEKEE (reference sequence). The CDR3 is CASSFPTGAWTNTEAFF. In DNA, the CDR3 is TGTGCCAGCAGCTTCCCCACAGGGGCGTGGACGAACACTGAAGCTTTCTTT.

This chain uses TRBV4-2 with TRBJ2-3; 10 bases map to TRBD1. With V trimmed by 4 bases and J by 3 bases, 13 bases remained unmatched. The CDR3 length is 18 residues. Germline V lookup: CDR1 LGHNA, CDR2 YNFKEQ. CDR3 in amino acids: CASSLLTGTGVTTDTQYF. In nucleotides, the CDR3 is TGTGCCAGCAGCCTCCTTACCGGGACAGGGGTGACTACAGATACGCAGTATTTT.

The CDR3 DNA reads TGTGCCAGCAGTGGTGTCGGGATTACCTACGAGCAGTACTTC. Protein: CASSGVGITYEQYF. V gene TRBV6-5 combines with J gene TRBJ2-7; the D gene is possibly TRBD2 (5 bases). The CDR3 loop spans 14 amino acids. The V end was cut by 5 bases, the J end by 2 bases, with 13 bases between. Germline V lookup: CDR1 MNHEY, CDR2 SVGAGI.

This chain joins TRBV4-1 and TRBJ1-2; 7 bases are a match to TRBD1. CDR3 length: 15 amino acids. The germline gives CDR1 MGHRA, CDR2 YSYEKL. The V segment lost 0 bases and the J segment 8 bases; nucleotides outside the gene matches: 9. CDR3 sequence: CASSQEKDRAWGYTF. DNA for the CDR3: TGCGCCAGCAGCCAAGAGAAAGACAGGGCGTGGGGCTACACCTTC.

This sequence joins TRBV4-1 and TRBJ1-5; D possibly corresponds to TRBD1 (6 bases). The CDR3 totals 16 residues. Germline loops: CDR1 MGHRA, CDR2 YSYEKL. V was cut by 3 bases and J by 2 bases, with 14 bases left in between. CDR3 DNA: TGCGCCAGCAGCCAGGGACACTTCAAGGGCAATCAGCCCCAGCATTTT. Translated, it gives CASSQGHFKGNQPQHF.

The chain joins TRBV5-1 to TRBJ1-1, with D perhaps TRBD1 (6 bases). The length of the CDR3 is 17 residues. Germline V gene sequence: CDR1 SGHRS, CDR2 YFSETQ. V shed 2 bases and J shed 0 bases, with 17 bases lying between them. Here the CDR3 reads CASSFVGGGLVNTEAFF. CDR3 nucleotide sequence: TGCGCCAGCAGCTTTGTAGGGGGAGGGTTGGTGAACACTGAAGCTTTCTTT.

Notes on this clone: The junction does not match germline at one end; this may be a read error. The gene calls are TRBV5-6 and TRBJ1-1, with D tentatively TRBD1 (5 bases). Germline V lookup: CDR1 SGHDT, CDR2 YYEEEE. The CDR3 length is 16 residues. Written as DNA, the CDR3 is TGTGCCAGCAGCACCGGGGCGGCAGGGCTAAGGACTGGAGCTTTCTTT. Protein: CASSTGAAGLRTGAFF.